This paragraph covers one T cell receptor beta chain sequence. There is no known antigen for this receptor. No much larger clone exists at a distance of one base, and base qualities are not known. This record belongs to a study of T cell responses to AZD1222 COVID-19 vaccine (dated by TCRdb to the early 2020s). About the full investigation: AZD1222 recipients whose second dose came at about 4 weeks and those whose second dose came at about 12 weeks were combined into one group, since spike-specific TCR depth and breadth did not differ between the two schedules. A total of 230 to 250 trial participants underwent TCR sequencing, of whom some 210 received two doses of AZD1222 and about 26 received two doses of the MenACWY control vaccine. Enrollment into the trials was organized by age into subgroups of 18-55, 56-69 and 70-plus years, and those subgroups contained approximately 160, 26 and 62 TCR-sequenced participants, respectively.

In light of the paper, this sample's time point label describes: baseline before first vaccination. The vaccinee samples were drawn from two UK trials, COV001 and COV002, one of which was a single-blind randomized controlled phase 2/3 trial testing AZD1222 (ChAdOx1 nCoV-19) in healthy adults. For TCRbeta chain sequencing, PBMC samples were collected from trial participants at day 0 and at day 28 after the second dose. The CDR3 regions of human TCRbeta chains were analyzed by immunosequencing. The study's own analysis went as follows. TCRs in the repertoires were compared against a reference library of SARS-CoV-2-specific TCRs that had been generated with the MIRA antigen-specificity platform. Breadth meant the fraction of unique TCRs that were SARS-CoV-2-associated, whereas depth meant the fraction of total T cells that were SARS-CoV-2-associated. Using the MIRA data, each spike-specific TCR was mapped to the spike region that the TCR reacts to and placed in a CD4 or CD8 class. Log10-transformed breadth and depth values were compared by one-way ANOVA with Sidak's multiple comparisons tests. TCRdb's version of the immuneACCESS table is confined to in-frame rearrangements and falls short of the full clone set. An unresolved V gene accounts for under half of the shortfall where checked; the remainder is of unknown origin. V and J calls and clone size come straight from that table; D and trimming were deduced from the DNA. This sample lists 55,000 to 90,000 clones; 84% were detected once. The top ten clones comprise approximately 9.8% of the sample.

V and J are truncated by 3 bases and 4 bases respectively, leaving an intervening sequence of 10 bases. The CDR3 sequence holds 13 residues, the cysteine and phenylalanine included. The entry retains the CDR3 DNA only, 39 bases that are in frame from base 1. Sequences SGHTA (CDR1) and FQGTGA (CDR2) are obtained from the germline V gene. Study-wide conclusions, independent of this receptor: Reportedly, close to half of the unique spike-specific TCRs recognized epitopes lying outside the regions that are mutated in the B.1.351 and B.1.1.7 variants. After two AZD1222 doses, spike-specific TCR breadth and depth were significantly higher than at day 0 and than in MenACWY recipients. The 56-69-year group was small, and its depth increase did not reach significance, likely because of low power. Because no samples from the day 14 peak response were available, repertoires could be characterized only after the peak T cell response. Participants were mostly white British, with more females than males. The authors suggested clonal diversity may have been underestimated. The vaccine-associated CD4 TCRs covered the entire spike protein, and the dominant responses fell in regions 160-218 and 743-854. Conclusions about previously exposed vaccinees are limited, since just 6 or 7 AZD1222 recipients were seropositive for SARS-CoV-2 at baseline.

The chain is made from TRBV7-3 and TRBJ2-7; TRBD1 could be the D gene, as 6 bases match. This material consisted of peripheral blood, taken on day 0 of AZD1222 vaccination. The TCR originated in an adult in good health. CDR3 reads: CASSLEQGYEQYF. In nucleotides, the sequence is TGTGCCAGCAGCTTGGAACAGGGATACGAGCAGTACTTC.